The 13 T cell receptor beta chains below were found in one sample sequenced in a study of OX40 agonist ivuxolimab in advanced cancers. Generated by immunoSEQ multiplex PCR, the TCRdb table keeps only in-frame clones and is missing some. Of roughly 50,000 clones listed, 60% to 80% are singletons. This sample comprised CD4+ or CD8+ T cells sorted from blood, obtained in a trial of the OX40 agonist ivuxolimab. The receptor set was obtained from an adult with an advanced solid tumor such as melanoma, head and neck, liver or kidney cancer.

The chain employs TRBV7-6 and TRBJ1-3; weak D call: TRBD1 (5 bases). The CDR3 loop spans 15 amino acids. Trimming took off 2 bases at V and 2 bases at J, with 10 bases between the two ends. Germline lookup yields CDR1 SGHVS and CDR2 FNYEAQ. CDR3 in amino acids: CASSLYGRAGNTIYF. The CDR3 DNA reads TGTGCCAGCAGCTTATATGGCAGGGCTGGAAACACCATATATTTT.

This rearrangement joins TRBV20-1 to TRBJ1-1; 7 bases agree with TRBD1. This CDR3 spans 11 amino acids. Germline values: CDR1 DFQATT, CDR2 SNEGSKA (reference sequence). The trim removed 4 bases at V and 7 bases at J, leaving 3 bases unmatched. CDR3 amino acids: CSATDRREAFF. The CDR3 DNA sequence: TGCAGTGCTACGGACAGGCGTGAAGCTTTCTTT.

This clone was seen a handful of times. This chain uses TRBV2 with TRBJ2-2; D may match TRBD1 or TRBD2 (5 bases each). V dropped 4 bases and J dropped 4 bases, with 10 bases sitting between them. The CDR3 covers 14 residues. The germline CDR1 and CDR2 sequences are SNHLY and FYNNEI. CDR3 sequence (DNA): TGTGCCAGCAGTGCGGGGCAGCGCACCGGGGAGCTGTTTTTT. This translates into CASSAGQRTGELFF.

This chain connects TRBV9 to TRBJ1-2; D is unclear. This CDR3 contains 14 residues. With 3 bases removed from V and 1 base from J, the gap between germline ends came to 10 bases. Germline loops: CDR1 SGDLS, CDR2 YYNGEE. CDR3 protein: CASSASTDNYGYTF. Here the CDR3 DNA reads TGTGCCAGCAGCGCCAGTACAGATAACTATGGCTACACCTTC.

This clone was picked up a small number of times. This CDR3 reads CASRPGQGANTGELFF. The CDR3 DNA is TGTGCCAGTCGACCGGGACAGGGGGCGAACACCGGGGAGCTGTTTTTT. V is TRBV19 and J is TRBJ2-2; TRBD1 matches 11 bases. The CDR3 covers 16 residues. Germline lookup yields CDR1 LNHDA and CDR2 SQIVND (reference sequence). V lost 8 bases and J lost 0; bases outside the gene matches: 5.

The chain uses TRBV2 and TRBJ1-1, with TRBD1 matching 7 bases. This CDR3 is 13 amino acids long. Germline trimming cut 6 bases from V and 1 base from J; bases unmatched to any gene: 2. Germline CDR1 SNHLY, CDR2 FYNNEI. The DNA of the CDR3 is TGTGCCAGCAGGGGACAGCCGAACACTGAAGCTTTCTTT. Translation: CASRGQPNTEAFF.

Regarding this clone: One end of the junction does not line up with germline, which may come from a read error. The genes are TRBV5-1 and TRBJ1-2; unclear D gene. Germline V gene sequence: CDR1 SGHRS, CDR2 YFSETQ. The CDR3 has 13 residues. CDR3 protein: CASSLVQLVDGLF. The CDR3 DNA is TGCGCCAGCAGCTTGGTACAGCTCGTGGATGGGCTCTTC.

The chain joins TRBV5-1 to TRBJ1-5; a weak D match, TRBD1 (6 bases). Trimming took off 4 bases at V and 3 bases at J, with 11 bases between the two ends. The CDR3 has 14 amino acids. The germline gives CDR1 SGHRS, CDR2 YFSETQ. The CDR3, as DNA: TGCGCCAGCAGCACCGGGACACCCAATCAGCCCCAGCATTTT. Amino acids: CASSTGTPNQPQHF.

This clone was detected once. V and J are TRBV6-5 and TRBJ1-2; possibly TRBD1 for D (6 bases). Germline V lookup: CDR1 MNHEY, CDR2 SVGAGI. The CDR3 sequence is 14 residues long. V dropped 5 bases and J dropped 7 bases, with 17 bases sitting between them. CDR3 DNA: TGTGCCAGCAGTAAGGGAGGGGGTAATGGTGGCTACACCTTC. This encodes CASSKGGGNGGYTF.

This chain uses TRBV5-1 with TRBJ2-2; TRBD2 matches 7 bases. The CDR3 extends over 16 amino acids. The germline CDR1 and CDR2 sequences are SGHRS and YFSETQ. With 3 bases clipped from V and 2 bases from J, the junction kept 7 bases outside the gene matches. The DNA for the CDR3 is TGCGCCAGCAGCTGGGGAGGGTCGGGAAACACCGGGGAGCTGTTTTTT. It encodes CASSWGGSGNTGELFF.

The chain employs TRBV15 and TRBJ1-2; no definite D call. The CDR3 loop spans 13 amino acids. Germline V gives CDR1 LNHNV, CDR2 YYDKDF (reference sequence). V gave up 8 bases and J gave up 2 bases, with 12 bases separating them. CDR3: CATRPEGNYGYTF. DNA for the CDR3: TGTGCCACCCGCCCGGAGGGCAACTATGGCTACACCTTC.

V and J are TRBV7-9 and TRBJ2-3, with 16 bases identical to TRBD2. The CDR3 is 18 residues long. With V trimmed by 6 bases and J by 5 bases, 11 bases remained unmatched. The V gene's germline CDR1 is SEHNR and CDR2 FQNEAQ (reference sequence). Here the CDR3 reads CASSSPGLAGGHGDTQYF. The CDR3 DNA is TGTGCCAGCAGTAGCCCGGGACTAGCGGGGGGGCATGGAGATACGCAGTATTTT.

The rearrangement links TRBV11-2 to TRBJ1-1, with 9 bases identical to TRBD1. In germline, CDR1 is SGHAT, CDR2 FQNNGV. Losses at the gene ends were 6 bases for V and 8 bases for J; bases not matched to a gene: 4. CDR3 length: 12 residues. CDR3 in amino acids: CASRGQGVEAFF. The CDR3 coding sequence is TGTGCCAGCAGGGGACAGGGCGTCGAAGCTTTCTTT. Filled out from reference TRBV11-2 and TRBJ1-1, the complete variable domain reads EAGVAQSPRYKIIEKRQSVAFWCNPISGHATLYWYQQILGQGPKLLIQFQNNGVVDDSQLPKDRFSAERLKGVDSTLKIQPAKLEDSAVYLCASRGQGVEAFFGQGTRLTVV.